This TCR beta chain was retrieved from a study of CD4 and CD8 cells across lung adenocarcinoma regions. Each CDR3 protein is one row after TCRdb ran MiXCR on the PCR reads. The profile shows approximately 9,600 distinct CDR3 sequences, about 47% of them singletons. A few counts support this clonotype. This CDR3 comprises 13 residues. Germline CDR1 MNHNS, CDR2 SASEGT. The germline V and J ends were trimmed by 4 bases and 2 bases, with 8 bases remaining between them. The chain has TRBV6-1 and TRBJ1-2; D is undetermined. The sequencing input was CD4+ T cells from the margin of a lung tumor. The clonotype originates from a male donor with lung adenocarcinoma. The CD4 and CD8 labels of this study may be unreliable. DNA for the CDR3: TGTGCCAGCAGTGGAACTTCAAACTATGGCTACACCTTC. Translation: CASSGTSNYGYTF.